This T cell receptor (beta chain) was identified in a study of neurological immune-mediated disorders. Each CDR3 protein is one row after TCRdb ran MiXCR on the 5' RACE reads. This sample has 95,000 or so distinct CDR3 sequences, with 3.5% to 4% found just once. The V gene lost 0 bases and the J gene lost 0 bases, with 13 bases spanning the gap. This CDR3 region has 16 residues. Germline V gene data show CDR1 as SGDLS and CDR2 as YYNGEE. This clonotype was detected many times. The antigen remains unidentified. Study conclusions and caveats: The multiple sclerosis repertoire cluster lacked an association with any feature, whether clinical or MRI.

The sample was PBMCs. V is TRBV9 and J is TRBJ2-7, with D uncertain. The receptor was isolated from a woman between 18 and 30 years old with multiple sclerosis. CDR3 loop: CASSVGDSPSSYEQYF. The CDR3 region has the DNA TGTGCCAGCAGCGTAGGGGATAGCCCGAGCTCCTACGAGCAGTACTTC. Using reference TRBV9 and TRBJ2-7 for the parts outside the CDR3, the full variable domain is DSGVTQTPKHLITATGQRVTLRCSPRSGDLSVYWYQQSLDQGLQFLIQYYNGEERAKGNILERFSAQQFPDLHSELNLSSLELGDSALYFCASSVGDSPSSYEQYFGPGTRLTVT.